This passage covers 12 T cell receptor beta chains from one sample sequenced in a study of blood T cells in healthy people across ages. The authors ran a second PCR of roughly 6 to 12 cycles using a sample-barcoded 5' primer and a J-beta primer mix. TCRdb fed the 5' RACE reads into MiXCR, producing one record per CDR3 protein. The sample lists 850,000 to 1,100,000 distinct CDR3 sequences; 35% to 40% were seen once. The sequencing input was blood. All receptors come from a man younger than 35 in good health.

The chain combines TRBV12-3 or TRBV12-4 with TRBJ1-1; D is undetermined. Trimming removed 8 bases at V and 2 bases at J, with 12 bases between. The CDR3 consists of 13 residues. CDR3 nucleotides: TGTGCCAGCGATTGGAAGGTTAACACTGAAGCTTTCTTT. Translation gives CASDWKVNTEAFF.

The chain joins TRBV3-1 to TRBJ2-3; D gene unclear. V shed 3 bases and J shed 2 bases, with 9 bases lying between them. The CDR3 extends over 14 amino acids. Looked up from germline, CDR1 is LGHDT and CDR2 is YNNKEL (reference sequence). The CDR3, as DNA: TGTGCCAGCAGCCATGACTCCGTCACAGATACGCAGTATTTT. Translation gives CASSHDSVTDTQYF.

The V gene is TRBV5-1, the J gene TRBJ1-1; D remains ambiguous. Trimming stripped 3 bases from V and 4 bases from J, with 10 bases between. The CDR3 runs 13 residues. Germline values: CDR1 SGHRS, CDR2 YFSETQ. This CDR3 reads CASSSDFGTEAFF. The CDR3 nucleotides are TGCGCCAGCAGCTCGGACTTCGGCACTGAAGCTTTCTTT.

V is TRBV27 and J is TRBJ1-1, with a weak D call TRBD1 (5 bases). CDR3 length: 18 amino acids. Germline CDR1 reads MNHEY; CDR2 reads SMNVEV (reference sequence). Deletions cut 7 bases from V and 0 bases from J, with 24 bases between. CDR3 protein: CASIRLDREGPMNTEAFF. CDR3 DNA sequence: TGTGCCAGCATTCGGCTAGACCGGGAGGGGCCGATGAACACTGAAGCTTTCTTT.

This clonotype has a single count. A read error may account for a junction end that differs from germline. This rearrangement joins TRBV7-3 to TRBJ1-6, with D possibly matching TRBD1 (6 bases). Germline-derived CDR1 and CDR2 are SGHTA and FQGTGA. The CDR3 spans 16 residues. CDR3 sequence: CASSLNPGGINSSLHF. The DNA for the CDR3 is TGTGCCAGCAGCTTAAATCCGGGGGGCATTAATTCATCCCTCCACTTT.

This clonotype was picked up one time. Given a much more abundant clone one base away, this may be a read error. V and J are TRBV5-1 and TRBJ2-1; possible D gene TRBD2, 6 bases. From germline, CDR1 is SGHRS and CDR2 YFSETQ. The CDR3 contains 15 residues. DNA of the CDR3: TGCGCCAGCAGGACCGGGACTCAGCCCTACAATGATCAGTTCTTC. Translating gives CASRTGTQPYNDQFF. Full variable domain (remainder filled in from reference TRBV5-1 and TRBJ2-1): KAGVTQTPRYLIKTRGQQVTLSCSPISGHRSVSWYQQTPGQGLQFLFEYFSETQRNKGNFPGRFSGRQFSNSRSEMNVSTLELGDSALYLCASRTGTQPYNDQFFGPGTRLTVL.

The chain couples TRBV7-9 to TRBJ1-1; a possible D gene is TRBD1 (5 bases). Germline lookup yields CDR1 SEHNR and CDR2 FQNEAQ (reference sequence). The CDR3 has 14 amino acids. V lost 6 bases and J lost 4, with 15 bases in between. The CDR3 DNA reads as TGTGCCAGCAGGGCCTCGGGGGAAGGCACTGAAGCTTTCTTT. Its protein is CASRASGEGTEAFF.

The chain uses TRBV9 and TRBJ1-2; D gene uncertain. Germline CDR1 reads SGDLS; CDR2 reads YYNGEE. The CDR3 consists of 16 residues. V dropped 1 base and J dropped 7 bases, with 20 bases sitting between them. The chain's CDR3 is CASSVNFGPIRGGYTF. The CDR3 DNA sequence: TGTGCCAGCAGCGTAAACTTCGGACCGATACGCGGTGGCTACACCTTC.

The rearrangement joins TRBV20-1 to TRBJ2-7; possible D gene TRBD2, 5 bases. Deletions cut 6 bases from V and 7 bases from J, with 22 bases between. The CDR3 spans 14 residues. In germline, CDR1 is DFQATT, CDR2 SNEGSKA (reference sequence). Here the CDR3 reads CSAPPSGPYNEQYF. In DNA, the CDR3 is TGCAGTGCCCCGCCGAGCGGACCCTACAATGAGCAGTACTTC.

This clonotype was seen a few times. This rearrangement joins TRBV5-1 to TRBJ2-3; D call uncertain. Trimming left V 0 bases short and J 2 bases short, with 16 bases between. This CDR3 contains 17 residues. Germline CDR1 reads SGHRS; CDR2 reads YFSETQ. This chain's CDR3 is CASSLELGSLHTDTQYF. As DNA, the CDR3 is TGCGCCAGCAGCTTGGAGTTGGGCAGCCTACACACAGATACGCAGTATTTT.

The gene calls are TRBV27 and TRBJ1-5; no definite D call. Looked up from germline, CDR1 is MNHEY and CDR2 is SMNVEV (reference sequence). The CDR3 runs 12 residues. The ends were cut back, 5 bases at V and 4 bases at J, with 6 bases in the middle. CDR3 loop: CASSRMNQPQHF. The CDR3 region has the DNA TGTGCCAGCAGTCGTATGAATCAGCCCCAGCATTTT.

The gene calls are TRBV4-3 and TRBJ1-1; D is unresolved. There are 15 residues in the CDR3. Germline values: CDR1 LGHNA, CDR2 YSLEER. V was pared by 1 base and J by 4 bases, with 13 bases between. The CDR3 spells CASSQGVFSSTEAFF. In DNA form, the CDR3 reads TGCGCCAGCAGCCAAGGGGTTTTCTCATCCACTGAAGCTTTCTTT.